The following is a T cell receptor beta chain sequence with its context. This specimen belongs to a study of cytomegalovirus exposure and HLA in healthy donors. Germline V gives CDR1 SGDLS, CDR2 YYNGEE. V was clipped by 3 bases and J by 4 bases; unmatched bases: 11. The CDR3 totals 16 residues. PCR amplification relied on 60 Vbeta primers (plus 13 Jbeta primers). Only in-frame clones appear in the TCRdb table, and some are missing; sequencing was by immunoSEQ multiplex PCR. The profile shows around 120,000 clones, 75% to 85% of them singletons. The receptor was isolated from a woman aged 50 to 60 in good health and CMV-seropositive. Sequencing was performed on PBMCs. The rearrangement joins TRBV9 to TRBJ2-7; 9 bases match TRBD1. CDR3 sequence reads: CASSAEPDRGLYEQYF. The CDR3 DNA follows: TGTGCCAGCAGCGCAGAACCGGACAGGGGATTGTACGAGCAGTACTTC.